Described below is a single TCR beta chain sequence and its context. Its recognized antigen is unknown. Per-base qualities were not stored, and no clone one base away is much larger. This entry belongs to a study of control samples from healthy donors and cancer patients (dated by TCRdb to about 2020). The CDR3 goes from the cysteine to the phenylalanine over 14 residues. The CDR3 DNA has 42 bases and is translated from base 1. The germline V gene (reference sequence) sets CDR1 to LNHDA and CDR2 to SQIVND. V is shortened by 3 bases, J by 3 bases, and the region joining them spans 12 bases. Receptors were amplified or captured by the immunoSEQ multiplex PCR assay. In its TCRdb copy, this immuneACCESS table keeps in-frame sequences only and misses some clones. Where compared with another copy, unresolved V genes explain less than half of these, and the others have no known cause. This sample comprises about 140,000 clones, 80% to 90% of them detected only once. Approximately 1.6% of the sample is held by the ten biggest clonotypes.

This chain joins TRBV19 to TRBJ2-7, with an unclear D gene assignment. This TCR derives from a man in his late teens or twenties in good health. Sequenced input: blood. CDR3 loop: CASSMGLRFYEQYF. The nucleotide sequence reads TGTGCCAGTAGTATGGGTCTCAGGTTCTACGAGCAGTACTTC.